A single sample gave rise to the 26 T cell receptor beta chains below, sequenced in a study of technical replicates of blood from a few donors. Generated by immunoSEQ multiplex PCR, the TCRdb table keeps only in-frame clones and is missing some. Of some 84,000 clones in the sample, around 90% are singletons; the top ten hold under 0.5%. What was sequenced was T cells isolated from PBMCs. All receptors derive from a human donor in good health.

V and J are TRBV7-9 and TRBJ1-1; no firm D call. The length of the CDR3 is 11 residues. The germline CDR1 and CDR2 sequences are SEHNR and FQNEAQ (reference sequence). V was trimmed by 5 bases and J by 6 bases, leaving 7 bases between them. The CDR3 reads CASSELSEAFF. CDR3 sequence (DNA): TGTGCCAGCAGCGAGTTATCTGAAGCTTTCTTT.

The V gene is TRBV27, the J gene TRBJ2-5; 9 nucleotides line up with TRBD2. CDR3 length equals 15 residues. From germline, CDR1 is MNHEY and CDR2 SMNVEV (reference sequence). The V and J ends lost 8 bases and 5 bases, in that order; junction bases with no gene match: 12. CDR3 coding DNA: TGTGCCAGCGGAGTTTCTAGCGGGATCGGTGAGACCCAGTACTTC. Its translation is CASGVSSGIGETQYF.

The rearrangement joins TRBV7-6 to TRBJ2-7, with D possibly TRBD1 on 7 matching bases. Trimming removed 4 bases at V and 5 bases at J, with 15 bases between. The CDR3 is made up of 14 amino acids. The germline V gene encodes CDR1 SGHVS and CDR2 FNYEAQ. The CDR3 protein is CASSYDREVNEQYF. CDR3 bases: TGTGCCAGCAGCTACGACAGGGAGGTCAACGAGCAGTACTTC.

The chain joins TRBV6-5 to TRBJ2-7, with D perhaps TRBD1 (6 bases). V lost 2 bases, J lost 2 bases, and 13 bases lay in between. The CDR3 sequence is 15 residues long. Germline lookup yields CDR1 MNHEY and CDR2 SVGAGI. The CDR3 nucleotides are TGTGCCAGCAGTTACCGATTTAAGGGGGCCTACGAGCAGTACTTC. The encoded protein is CASSYRFKGAYEQYF.

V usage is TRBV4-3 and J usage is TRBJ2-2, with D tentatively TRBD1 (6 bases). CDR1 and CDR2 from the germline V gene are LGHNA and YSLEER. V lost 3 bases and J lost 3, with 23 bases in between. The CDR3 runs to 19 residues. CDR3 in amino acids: CASSHPRGHRVWDTGELFF. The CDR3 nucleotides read TGCGCCAGCAGCCATCCCCGGGGTCACAGGGTTTGGGACACCGGGGAGCTGTTTTTT.

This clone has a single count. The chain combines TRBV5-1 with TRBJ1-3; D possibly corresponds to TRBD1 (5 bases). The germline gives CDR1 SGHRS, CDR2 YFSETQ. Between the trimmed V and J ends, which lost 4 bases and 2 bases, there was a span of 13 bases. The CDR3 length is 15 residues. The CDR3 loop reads CASSTQGIPGNTIYF. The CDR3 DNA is TGCGCCAGCAGCACCCAGGGCATCCCTGGAAACACCATATATTTT.

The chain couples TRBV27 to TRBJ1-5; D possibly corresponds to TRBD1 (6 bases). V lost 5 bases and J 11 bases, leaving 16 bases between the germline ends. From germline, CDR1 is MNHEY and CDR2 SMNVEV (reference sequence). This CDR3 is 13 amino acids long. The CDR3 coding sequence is TGTGCCAGCAGTGTTCACAGGGAGCTGGCCCAGCATTTT. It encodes CASSVHRELAQHF.

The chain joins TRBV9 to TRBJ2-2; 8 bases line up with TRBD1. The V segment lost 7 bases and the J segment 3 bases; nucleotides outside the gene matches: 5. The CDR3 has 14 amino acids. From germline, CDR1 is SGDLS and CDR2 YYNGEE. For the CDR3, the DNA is TGTGCCAGCCAGGACAGGGTCGACACCGGGGAGCTGTTTTTT. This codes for CASQDRVDTGELFF.

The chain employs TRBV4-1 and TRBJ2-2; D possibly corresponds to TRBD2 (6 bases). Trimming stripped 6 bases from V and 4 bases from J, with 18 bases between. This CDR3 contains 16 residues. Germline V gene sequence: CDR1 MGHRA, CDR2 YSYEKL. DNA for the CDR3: TGCGCCAGCAGACCTATACTAGCAAGCTCCACCGGGGAGCTGTTTTTT. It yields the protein CASRPILASSTGELFF.

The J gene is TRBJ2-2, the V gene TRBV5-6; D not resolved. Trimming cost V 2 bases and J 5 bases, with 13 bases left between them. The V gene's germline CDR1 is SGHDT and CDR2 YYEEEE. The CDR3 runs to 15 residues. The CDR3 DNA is TGTGCCAGCAGCTTTGTTTTGGGCCTAACCGGGGAGCTGTTTTTT. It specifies CASSFVLGLTGELFF. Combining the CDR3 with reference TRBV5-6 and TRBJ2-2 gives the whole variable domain DAGVTQSPTHLIKTRGQQVTLRCSPKSGHDTVSWYQQALGQGPQFIFQYYEEEERQRGNFPDRFSGHQFPNYSSELNVNALLLGDSALYLCASSFVLGLTGELFFGEGSRLTVL.

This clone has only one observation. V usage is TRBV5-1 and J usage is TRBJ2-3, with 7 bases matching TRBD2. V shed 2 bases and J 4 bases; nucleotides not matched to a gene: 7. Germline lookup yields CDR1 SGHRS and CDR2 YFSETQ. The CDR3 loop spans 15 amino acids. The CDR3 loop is CASSLGSGNSDTQYF. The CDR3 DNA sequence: TGCGCCAGCAGCTTAGGAAGCGGGAATTCAGATACGCAGTATTTT.

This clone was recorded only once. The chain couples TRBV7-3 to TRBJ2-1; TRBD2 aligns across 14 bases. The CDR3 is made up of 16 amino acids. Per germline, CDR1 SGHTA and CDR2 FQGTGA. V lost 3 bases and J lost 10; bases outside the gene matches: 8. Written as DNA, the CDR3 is TGTGCCAGCAGCTTCCCCGGGACTAGCGGGAGAAAAGAGCAGTTCTTC. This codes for CASSFPGTSGRKEQFF.

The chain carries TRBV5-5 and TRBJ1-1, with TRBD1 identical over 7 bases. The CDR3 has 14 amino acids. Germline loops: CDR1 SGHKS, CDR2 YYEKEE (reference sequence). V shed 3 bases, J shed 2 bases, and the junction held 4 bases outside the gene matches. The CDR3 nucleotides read TGTGCCAGCAGCTCCGGGACAGATAACACTGAAGCTTTCTTT. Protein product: CASSSGTDNTEAFF.

CDR3: CASRTRGGYNEQFF. CDR3 DNA: TGTGCCAGTAGAACAAGGGGGGGCTACAATGAGCAGTTCTTC. The chain couples TRBV19 to TRBJ2-1, with D possibly matching TRBD2 (7 bases). Germline V gene lookup returns CDR1 LNHDA and CDR2 SQIVND (reference sequence). CDR3 length equals 14 residues. V dropped 6 bases and J dropped 3 bases, with 12 bases sitting between them.

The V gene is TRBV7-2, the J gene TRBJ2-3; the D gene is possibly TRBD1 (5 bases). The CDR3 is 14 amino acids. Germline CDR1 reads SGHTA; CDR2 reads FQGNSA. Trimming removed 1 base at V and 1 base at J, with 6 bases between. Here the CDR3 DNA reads TGTGCCAGCAGCTTAGGACAGCGCACAGATACGCAGTATTTT. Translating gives CASSLGQRTDTQYF.

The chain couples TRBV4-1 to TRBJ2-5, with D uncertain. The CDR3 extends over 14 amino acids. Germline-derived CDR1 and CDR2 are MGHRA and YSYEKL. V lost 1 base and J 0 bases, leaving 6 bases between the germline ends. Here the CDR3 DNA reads TGCGCCAGCAGCCAAGTGGCCGACCAAGAGACCCAGTACTTC. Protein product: CASSQVADQETQYF.

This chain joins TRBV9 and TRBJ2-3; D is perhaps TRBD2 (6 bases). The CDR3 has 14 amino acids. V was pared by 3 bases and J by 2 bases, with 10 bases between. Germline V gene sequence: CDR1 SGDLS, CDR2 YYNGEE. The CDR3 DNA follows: TGTGCCAGCAGCGGACTAGAACCCACAGATACGCAGTATTTT. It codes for CASSGLEPTDTQYF. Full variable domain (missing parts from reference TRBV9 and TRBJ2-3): DSGVTQTPKHLITATGQRVTLRCSPRSGDLSVYWYQQSLDQGLQFLIQYYNGEERAKGNILERFSAQQFPDLHSELNLSSLELGDSALYFCASSGLEPTDTQYFGPGTRLTVL.

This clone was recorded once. This chain's CDR3 is CASSYGTGWNEQFF. CDR3 bases: TGTGCCAGCAGCTATGGGACAGGGTGGAATGAGCAGTTCTTC. The chain recombines TRBV6-5 with TRBJ2-1, with 9 bases identical to TRBD1. Germline lookup yields CDR1 MNHEY and CDR2 SVGAGI. Trimming at V came to 6 bases and at J to 7 bases, leaving 7 bases not matched to a gene. This CDR3 is 14 amino acids long.

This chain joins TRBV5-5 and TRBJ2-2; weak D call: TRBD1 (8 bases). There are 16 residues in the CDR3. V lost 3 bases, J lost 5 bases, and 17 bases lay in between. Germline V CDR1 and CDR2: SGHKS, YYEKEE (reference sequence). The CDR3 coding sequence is TGTGCCAGCAGCTGGGAGGGGACAGGTGGGACCGGGGAGCTGTTTTTT. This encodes CASSWEGTGGTGELFF.

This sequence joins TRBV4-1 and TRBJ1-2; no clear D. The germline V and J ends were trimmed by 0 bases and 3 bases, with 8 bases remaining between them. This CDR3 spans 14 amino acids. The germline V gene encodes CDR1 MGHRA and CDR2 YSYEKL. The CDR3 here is CASSQERGYYGYTF. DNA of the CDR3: TGCGCCAGCAGCCAAGAACGGGGTTACTATGGCTACACCTTC.

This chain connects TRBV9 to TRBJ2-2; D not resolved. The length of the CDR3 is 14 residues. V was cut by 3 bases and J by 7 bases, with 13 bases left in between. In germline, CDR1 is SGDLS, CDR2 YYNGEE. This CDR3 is CASSGRGEGGELFF. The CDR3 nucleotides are TGTGCCAGCAGCGGCCGAGGCGAAGGCGGGGAGCTGTTTTTT.

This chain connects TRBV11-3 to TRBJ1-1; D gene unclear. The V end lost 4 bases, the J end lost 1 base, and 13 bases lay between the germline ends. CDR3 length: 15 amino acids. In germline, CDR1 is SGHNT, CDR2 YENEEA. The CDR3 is CASSSPWAKNTEAFF. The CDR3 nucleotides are TGTGCCAGCAGCTCCCCTTGGGCCAAGAACACTGAAGCTTTCTTT.

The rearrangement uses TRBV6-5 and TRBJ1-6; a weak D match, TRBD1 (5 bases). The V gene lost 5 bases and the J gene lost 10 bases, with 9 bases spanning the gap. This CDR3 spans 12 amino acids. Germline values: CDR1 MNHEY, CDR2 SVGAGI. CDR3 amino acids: CASSTRVSPLHF. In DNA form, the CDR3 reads TGTGCCAGCAGTACCAGGGTGTCACCCCTCCACTTT.

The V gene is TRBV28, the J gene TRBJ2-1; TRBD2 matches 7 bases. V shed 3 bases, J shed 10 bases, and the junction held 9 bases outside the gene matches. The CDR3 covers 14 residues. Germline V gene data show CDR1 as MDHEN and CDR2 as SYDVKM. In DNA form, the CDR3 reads TGTGCCAGCAGTTTGGGGCGGGAGTGGGAGGAGCAGTTCTTC. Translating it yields CASSLGREWEEQFF.

CDR3 nucleotides: TGTGCCAGCACCAGGGGGGAGACCCAGTACTTC. This encodes CASTRGETQYF. The chain combines TRBV6-5 with TRBJ2-5; 7 bases agree with TRBD1. The CDR3 extends over 11 amino acids. Germline CDR1 and CDR2: MNHEY and SVGAGI. The J segment lost 5 bases and the V segment lost 7 bases, leaving 1 base of the junction unmatched.

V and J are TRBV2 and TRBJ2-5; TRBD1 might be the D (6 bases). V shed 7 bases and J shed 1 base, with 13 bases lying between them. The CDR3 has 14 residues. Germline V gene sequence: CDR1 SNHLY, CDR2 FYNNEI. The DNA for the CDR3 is TGTGCCAGCATCCGCCGGACAGTCCAAGAGACCCAGTACTTC. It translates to CASIRRTVQETQYF.